The 17 T cell receptor beta chains below were found in one sample sequenced in a study of chemoradiotherapy in HPV16-positive cancers. Some clones are missing from TCRdb's copy, which holds only in-frame ones; the method was immunoSEQ multiplex PCR. The sample carries roughly 20,000 clones, around 90% recorded once. The sample consisted of blood, taken from a patient who underwent chemoradiotherapy. The receptors originated from a human donor with HPV-associated anogenital cancer.

The chain links TRBV4-2 to TRBJ2-2; TRBD1 agrees at 9 bases. With V trimmed by 1 base and J by 6 bases, 9 bases remained unmatched. The CDR3 consists of 17 residues. Germline CDR1 and CDR2: LGHNA and YNFKEQ. The CDR3 DNA sequence: TGTGCCAGCAGCCAAGGTGGGACAGGGAAAGGTCCCGGGGAGCTGTTTTTT. As protein: CASSQGGTGKGPGELFF.

V usage is TRBV10-3 and J usage is TRBJ2-3, with TRBD2 matching 8 bases. The CDR3 extends over 17 amino acids. With V trimmed by 0 bases and J by 3 bases, 8 bases remained unmatched. CDR1 and CDR2 from the germline V gene are ENHRY and SYGVKD. The CDR3 bases are TGTGCCATCAGTGAGTCAATTACTAGCGGTGTAACAGATACGCAGTATTTT. It specifies CAISESITSGVTDTQYF.

The genes are TRBV19 and TRBJ1-1; D is undetermined. V was clipped by 1 base and J by 3 bases, with 6 bases between them. CDR3 size: 13 residues. CDR1 LNHDA and CDR2 SQIVND come from the germline V gene (reference sequence). The DNA for the CDR3 is TGTGCCAGTAGTATAGTCATCTACACTGAAGCTTTCTTT. Residues: CASSIVIYTEAFF.

The CDR3 sequence: CASSLLEGYEQYF. DNA of the CDR3: TGTGCCAGCAGCTTGTTGGAGGGATACGAGCAGTACTTC. This chain joins TRBV5-6 and TRBJ2-7; possibly TRBD2 for D (6 bases). Germline lookup yields CDR1 SGHDT and CDR2 YYEEEE. CDR3 length equals 13 residues. Trimming pared 1 base from V and 4 bases from J, leaving 9 bases between. Complete variable domain (other parts from reference TRBV5-6 and TRBJ2-7): DAGVTQSPTHLIKTRGQQVTLRCSPKSGHDTVSWYQQALGQGPQFIFQYYEEEERQRGNFPDRFSGHQFPNYSSELNVNALLLGDSALYLCASSLLEGYEQYFGPGTRLTVT.

The gene calls are TRBV4-1 and TRBJ2-6; weak D call: TRBD1 (6 bases). Looked up from germline, CDR1 is MGHRA and CDR2 is YSYEKL. V was trimmed by 0 bases and J by 2 bases, leaving 8 bases between them. This CDR3 has 16 amino acids. DNA of the CDR3: TGCGCCAGCAGCCAAGATAGGGGGACTGGGGCCAACGTCCTGACTTTC. This codes for CASSQDRGTGANVLTF.

The count of this clone is one. The chain recombines TRBV5-6 with TRBJ2-2; D possibly uses TRBD1 or TRBD2 (5 bases each). The CDR3 loop spans 15 amino acids. Trimming stripped 2 bases from V and 5 bases from J, with 13 bases between. Germline V gene sequence: CDR1 SGHDT, CDR2 YYEEEE. The CDR3: CASSFGALTTGELFF. DNA of the CDR3: TGTGCCAGCAGCTTCGGGGCCTTAACAACCGGGGAGCTGTTTTTT.

The chain combines TRBV18 with TRBJ2-1; D might be TRBD2 (6 bases). Trimming stripped 1 base from V and 5 bases from J, with 15 bases between. The germline V gene has CDR1 KGHSH and CDR2 LQKENI. The CDR3 spans 16 residues. The CDR3 loop is CASSPQEDYQDNEQFF. The CDR3 DNA is TGTGCCAGCTCACCACAGGAGGACTACCAAGACAATGAGCAGTTCTTC.

This rearrangement joins TRBV4-1 to TRBJ2-5; D is perhaps TRBD1 (5 bases). V shed 3 bases and J shed 5 bases, with 22 bases lying between them. The CDR3 has 17 amino acids. CDR1 MGHRA and CDR2 YSYEKL come from the germline V gene. CDR3 in DNA: TGCGCCAGCAGCCAGATCTCAGGACAAGGCCCCAGGGAGACCCAGTACTTC. As protein: CASSQISGQGPRETQYF.

The chain couples TRBV5-1 to TRBJ1-2; D remains ambiguous. Trimming pared 4 bases from V and 8 bases from J, leaving 12 bases between. The V gene's germline CDR1 is SGHRS and CDR2 YFSETQ. This CDR3 contains 12 residues. The CDR3 sequence is CASSIGLRGYTF. The CDR3 DNA reads TGCGCCAGCAGCATTGGGCTTAGGGGCTACACCTTC.

The table lists this clone with a count of one. The rearrangement joins TRBV11-2 to TRBJ1-4, with 10 bases identical to TRBD1. The CDR3 has 13 residues. V was clipped by 4 bases and J by 8 bases; unmatched bases: 1. Germline-derived CDR1 and CDR2 are SGHAT and FQNNGV. The CDR3 reads CASSWTGGEKLFF. CDR3 DNA sequence: TGTGCCAGCAGCTGGACAGGGGGGGAAAAACTGTTTTTT.

CDR3 DNA sequence: TGTGCCAGTAGTATAGGACGGTATAGCAATCAGCCCCAGCATTTT. It specifies CASSIGRYSNQPQHF. The chain joins TRBV19 to TRBJ1-5, with unresolved D. Trimming removed 1 base at V and 0 bases at J, with 7 bases between. CDR3 length equals 15 residues. CDR1 and CDR2 from the germline V gene are LNHDA and SQIVND (reference sequence). Full variable domain (rest looked up from reference TRBV19 and TRBJ1-5): DGGITQSPKYLFRKEGQNVTLSCEQNLNHDAMYWYRQDPGQGLRLIYYSQIVNDFQKGDIAEGYSVSREKKESFPLTVTSAQKNPTAFYLCASSIGRYSNQPQHFGDGTRLSIL.

Comment on this clone: Compared with germline, one end of the junction differs, possibly owing to a read error. The chain has TRBV7-7 and TRBJ2-5, with D possibly being TRBD2 (5 bases). The CDR3 totals 14 residues. Germline V gives CDR1 SSHAT, CDR2 FNYEAQ (reference sequence). The CDR3 coding sequence is TGTGCTAGCAGCTTATTCGGGGAGCGAGAGACCCAGTACTTC. Translating it yields CASSLFGERETQYF.

Comment on this clone: Germline and junction disagree at one end, which may indicate a read error. The V and J genes are TRBV6-1 and TRBJ1-2; 9 nucleotides align to TRBD1. Germline CDR1 and CDR2: MNHNS and SASEGT. The CDR3 contains 14 residues. For the CDR3, the DNA is TGTGCCAGCAATGAAAGAGGGACAGGGTATGGCTACACCTTC. Translation: CASNERGTGYGYTF.

The rearrangement uses TRBV29-1 and TRBJ1-2; TRBD1 matches 8 bases. V lost 1 base, J lost 3 bases, and 1 base stayed unmatched. This CDR3 is built from 13 residues. Germline values: CDR1 SQVTM, CDR2 ANQGSEA. This chain's CDR3 is CSVEGQGYYGYTF. CDR3 nucleotide sequence: TGCAGCGTTGAAGGACAGGGGTACTATGGCTACACCTTC. Combining the CDR3 with reference TRBV29-1 and TRBJ1-2 gives the whole variable domain SAVISQKPSRDICQRGTSLTIQCQVDSQVTMMFWYRQQPGQSLTLIATANQGSEATYESGFVIDKFPISRPNLTFSTLTVSNMSPEDSSIYLCSVEGQGYYGYTFGSGTRLTVV.

The rearrangement links TRBV7-2 to TRBJ2-7, with D tentatively TRBD1 or TRBD2 (5 bases each). This CDR3 has 14 amino acids. V shed 5 bases and J shed 1 base, with 12 bases lying between them. CDR1 SGHTA and CDR2 FQGNSA come from the germline V gene. The CDR3, as DNA: TGTGCCAGCAGCAGGGACCGATCATCCTACGAGCAGTACTTC. Translated: CASSRDRSSYEQYF.

This clone has more than one count but fewer than ten. V and J are TRBV7-9 and TRBJ1-1; a weak D match, TRBD1 (6 bases). The CDR3 sequence is 15 residues long. With 5 bases removed from V and 1 base from J, the gap between germline ends came to 14 bases. The V gene's germline CDR1 is SEHNR and CDR2 FQNEAQ (reference sequence). The CDR3 is CASSPPDRQNTEAFF. The CDR3 DNA reads TGTGCCAGCAGCCCGCCCGACAGGCAGAACACTGAAGCTTTCTTT.

This chain links TRBV16 with TRBJ1-6; 7 bases match TRBD1. The CDR3 totals 12 residues. Germline V CDR1 and CDR2: KGHSY, FQNENV. V shed 2 bases, J shed 16 bases, and the junction held 5 bases outside the gene matches. CDR3 amino acids: CASSQVGGILHF. As DNA, the CDR3 is TGTGCCAGCAGCCAAGTAGGGGGCATTCTCCACTTT.